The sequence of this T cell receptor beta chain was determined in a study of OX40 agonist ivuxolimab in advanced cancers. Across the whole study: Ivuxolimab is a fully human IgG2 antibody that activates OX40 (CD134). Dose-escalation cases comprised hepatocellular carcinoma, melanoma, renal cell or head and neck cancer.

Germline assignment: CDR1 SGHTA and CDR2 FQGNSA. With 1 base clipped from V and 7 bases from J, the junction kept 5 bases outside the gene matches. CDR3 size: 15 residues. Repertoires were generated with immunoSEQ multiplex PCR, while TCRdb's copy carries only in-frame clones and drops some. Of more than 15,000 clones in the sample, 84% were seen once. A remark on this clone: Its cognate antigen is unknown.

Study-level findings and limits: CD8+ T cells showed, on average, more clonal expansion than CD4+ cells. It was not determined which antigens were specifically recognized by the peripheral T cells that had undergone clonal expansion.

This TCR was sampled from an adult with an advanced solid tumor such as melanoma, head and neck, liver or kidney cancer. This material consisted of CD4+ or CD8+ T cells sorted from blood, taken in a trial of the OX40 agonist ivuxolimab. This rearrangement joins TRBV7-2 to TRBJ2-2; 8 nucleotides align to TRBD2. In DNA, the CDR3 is TGTGCCAGCAGCTTAGAGGCAGCGGGGGTCGGGGAGCTGTTTTTT. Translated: CASSLEAAGVGELFF.